This paragraph reports one TCR beta chain. Its cognate antigen is unknown. This entry belongs to a study of T-cell memory formation after mild COVID-19. Study results and limitations: Shrinking CD4+ clones were chiefly CM and EM; CD8+ ones were chiefly EMRA.

MiXCR, applied by TCRdb to the 5' RACE reads, yields one record per CDR3 protein. The data contain tens of thousands of distinct CDR3 sequences, around a quarter of them singletons. This CDR3 has 14 residues. The germline V gene encodes CDR1 SGHRS and CDR2 YFSETQ. V gave up 4 bases and J gave up 1 base, with 11 bases separating them. The sample consisted of PBMCs or a T cell subset sorted from them (not recorded which). The receptor was isolated from a man in his late teens or twenties who had mild COVID-19 (a few samples of this study predate the infection). Cell type and time point are not known. The chain recombines TRBV5-1 with TRBJ1-1, with D tentatively TRBD1 (5 bases). Here the CDR3 DNA reads TGCGCCAGCAGCGGGGGAGACCGGAACACTGAAGCTTTCTTT. This codes for CASSGGDRNTEAFF.